The 5 T cell receptor beta chains in this list originate from one sample, sequenced in a study of T cells in Graves' hyperthyroidism and ophthalmopathy (dated by TCRdb to between 2019 and 2020). The library was prepared using multiplex PCR. Sequenced on an Illumina HiSeq 2000. TCR beta CDR3 regions were amplified from RNA transcripts. A first-round RT-PCR of the TCR CDR3 used the HTBI primer set with the Qiagen OneStep RT-PCR kit. TCRdb reprocessed the public reads (quality trimming at Q25 with fastp, clone calling with MiXCR) and kept in-frame beta chains. Rows are combined by CDR3 protein, so each entry shows the most common genes and DNA. The sample records 400,000 to 550,000 distinct CDR3 sequences, around a quarter of which are singletons. Over 9% of the sample is in the top ten clones. Specimen: blood. Receptors were obtained from a woman aged 25 to 39 with Graves' ophthalmopathy.

This clonotype was seen repeatedly, ten times or more. The J gene is TRBJ2-2, the V gene TRBV20-1; possibly TRBD1 for D (5 bases). Germline assignment: CDR1 DFQATT and CDR2 SNEGSKA (reference sequence). The CDR3 length is 14 residues. V was shortened by 6 bases and J by 0 bases, with 11 bases between the two germline ends. This chain's CDR3 is CSALDTPNTGELFF. For the CDR3, the DNA is TGCAGTGCGCTGGACACTCCGAACACCGGGGAGCTGTTTTTT.

This chain uses TRBV5-6 with TRBJ2-7, with TRBD2 matching over 12 bases. Trimming cost V 3 bases and J 5 bases; bases outside gene matches: 9. CDR1 SGHDT and CDR2 YYEEEE come from the germline V gene. The CDR3 has 16 residues. The CDR3 spells CASSSVPSGGAHEQYF. The CDR3 DNA follows: TGTGCCAGCAGCTCCGTCCCTAGCGGGGGGGCCCACGAGCAGTACTTC.

The chain joins TRBV6-2 or TRBV6-3 to TRBJ1-6; D may be TRBD1 (6 bases). Germline-derived CDR1 and CDR2 are MNHEY and SVGEGT. V lost 2 bases to trimming and J lost 7 bases, with 12 bases between them. The CDR3 runs 15 residues. In DNA form, the CDR3 reads TGTGCCAGCAGTTACCGACTACAGGGAAATTCACCCCTCCACTTT. It yields the protein CASSYRLQGNSPLHF.

This clonotype appeared a few times. This chain connects TRBV13 to TRBJ2-7; TRBD1 agrees at 8 bases. The germline gives CDR1 PRHDT, CDR2 FYEKMQ (reference sequence). This CDR3 has 15 residues. The V and J ends lost 5 bases and 5 bases, in that order; junction bases with no gene match: 11. The CDR3 region has the DNA TGTGCCAGCAGCGGTCAGGGGGCGCGTTACCACGAGCAGTACTTC. This translates into CASSGQGARYHEQYF.

This clonotype came up many times. The V call is TRBV11-2, the J call TRBJ1-2; D not resolved. CDR1 is SGHAT and CDR2 is FQNNGV in the germline V gene. V dropped 5 bases and J dropped 4 bases, with 17 bases sitting between them. This CDR3 has 15 residues. CDR3 DNA sequence: TGTGCCAGCAGCGCCGACGCATGGGCTCCCTATGGCTACACCTTC. It codes for CASSADAWAPYGYTF. The variable domain in full, with the rest retrieved from reference TRBV11-2 and TRBJ1-2, is EAGVAQSPRYKIIEKRQSVAFWCNPISGHATLYWYQQILGQGPKLLIQFQNNGVVDDSQLPKDRFSAERLKGVDSTLKIQPAKLEDSAVYLCASSADAWAPYGYTFGSGTRLTVV.